One sample yielded the 13 T cell receptor beta chains listed below, sequenced in a study of long-term antiretroviral therapy in people with HIV. At the survey level, the v3.0 immunoSEQ assay was run. Some clones are missing from TCRdb's copy, which holds only in-frame ones; the method was immunoSEQ multiplex PCR. The sample lists roughly 45,000 clones, about 81% occurring once. Source: unsorted PBMCs, taken 0.8 years after starting antiretroviral therapy. Receptor source: a woman aged 18-29 years with HIV.

The rearrangement uses TRBV5-8 and TRBJ1-5; D ambiguous. From germline, CDR1 is SGHTS and CDR2 YDEGEE. The CDR3 covers 17 residues. The ends were cut back, 4 bases at V and 7 bases at J, with 24 bases in the middle. The CDR3: CASSQIFEEIVKQPQHF. The CDR3 DNA reads as TGTGCCAGCAGCCAGATATTTGAGGAGATAGTGAAACAGCCCCAGCATTTT.

V and J are TRBV27 and TRBJ2-1, with D uncertain. The ends were cut back, 5 bases at V and 3 bases at J, with 11 bases in the middle. The CDR3 covers 14 residues. Germline CDR1 MNHEY, CDR2 SMNVEV (reference sequence). CDR3 region: CASSTPPLYNEQFF. CDR3 nucleotides: TGTGCCAGCAGTACCCCCCCTCTCTACAATGAGCAGTTCTTC.

The genes are TRBV4-3 and TRBJ2-7; weak D call: TRBD1 (5 bases). The germline V gene has CDR1 LGHNA and CDR2 YSLEER. The CDR3 runs to 14 residues. Trimming took 0 bases from V and 6 from J, leaving 12 bases between them. CDR3 sequence (DNA): TGCGCCAGCAGCCAAGACTCCAGGGTGTCCGAGCAGTACTTC. Translation gives CASSQDSRVSEQYF.

This clone was detected a few times. This chain connects TRBV5-4 to TRBJ1-2, with 8 bases aligning to TRBD1. Germline V gene lookup returns CDR1 SGHNT and CDR2 YYREEE (reference sequence). The CDR3 is 15 amino acids. The trim removed 4 bases at V and 1 base at J, leaving 6 bases unmatched. CDR3 in amino acids: CASSPRTGNNYGYTF. In nucleotides, the CDR3 is TGTGCCAGCAGCCCTCGGACAGGGAATAACTATGGCTACACCTTC.

This chain's CDR3 is CASSFYGFSGNTIYF. The DNA for the CDR3 is TGTGCCAGCAGTTTTTACGGATTCTCTGGAAACACCATATATTTT. The gene calls are TRBV28 and TRBJ1-3; D gene ambiguous. Trimming stripped 3 bases from V and 0 bases from J, with 9 bases between. The germline CDR1 and CDR2 sequences are MDHEN and SYDVKM. CDR3 length: 15 residues.

This sequence joins TRBV28 and TRBJ2-1; 8 bases are a match to TRBD2. The V gene end was trimmed by 6 bases and the J gene end by 0 bases; junction bases not matched to a gene: 10. The CDR3 has 17 residues. In germline, CDR1 is MDHEN, CDR2 SYDVKM. Here the CDR3 DNA reads TGTGCCAGCAGCCAGAGCGGGAGATGGGTCTCCTACAATGAGCAGTTCTTC. Its translation is CASSQSGRWVSYNEQFF.

The genes are TRBV10-2 and TRBJ2-2, with 7 nucleotides matching TRBD1. V gave up 0 bases and J gave up 1 base; unmatched junction bases: 2. The CDR3 totals 16 residues. From germline, CDR1 is WSHSY and CDR2 SAAADI. CDR3 in amino acids: CASSESPGGNTGELFF. In DNA, the CDR3 is TGCGCCAGCAGTGAGTCCCCAGGGGGGAACACCGGGGAGCTGTTTTTT.

The rearrangement uses TRBV10-3 and TRBJ1-4; no clear D gene. Germline CDR1 ENHRY, CDR2 SYGVKD. The length of the CDR3 is 18 residues. Trimming shortened V by 0 bases and J by 0 bases, and 14 bases separated the two germline ends. CDR3: CAISESAAGQATNEKLFF. In DNA, the CDR3 is TGTGCCATCAGTGAGTCGGCGGCAGGTCAAGCAACTAATGAAAAACTGTTTTTT.

This chain connects TRBV29-1 to TRBJ2-2, with D unclear. The CDR3 has 15 amino acids. Trimming removed 6 bases at V and 0 bases at J, with 14 bases between. Germline values: CDR1 SQVTM, CDR2 ANQGSEA. For the CDR3, the DNA is TGCAGCGTGGACGGCTCACGGGCGAACACCGGGGAGCTGTTTTTT. Amino acid sequence: CSVDGSRANTGELFF.

This sequence joins TRBV28 and TRBJ2-1; D possibly uses TRBD1 or TRBD2 (6 bases each). V was shortened by 2 bases and J by 7 bases, with 12 bases between the two germline ends. The CDR3 loop spans 14 amino acids. Germline V gene sequence: CDR1 MDHEN, CDR2 SYDVKM. CDR3: CASSLRGRSNEQFF. The DNA of the CDR3 is TGTGCCAGCAGTTTACGGGGGCGGTCGAATGAGCAGTTCTTC.

This chain connects TRBV6-6 to TRBJ2-5; D is possibly TRBD2 (5 bases). The CDR3 has 12 residues. The V gene lost 8 bases and the J gene lost 2 bases, with 9 bases spanning the gap. The germline V gene has CDR1 MNHNY and CDR2 SVGAGI (reference sequence). As DNA, the CDR3 is TGTGCCAGCGGAGGCCGGCAAGAGACCCAGTACTTC. Encoded protein: CASGGRQETQYF.

The chain employs TRBV12-2 and TRBJ2-3; the DNA was not used to check the table's D call, TRBD1. TRBV12-2 is classified as a pseudogene. The CDR3 is 13 amino acids. The CDR3 DNA is TGTGCAAGTCAACCTCAGGGTCCAGATACGCAGTATTTT. Translation gives CASQPQGPDTQYF.

The chain combines TRBV7-8 with TRBJ1-5; D not certain. The CDR3 has 15 residues. Germline loops: CDR1 SGHVS, CDR2 FQNEAQ. V dropped 1 base and J dropped 6 bases, with 13 bases sitting between them. As DNA, the CDR3 is TGTGCCAGCAGCTTAGTATCCCGCGCGGGTCAGCCCCAGCATTTT. Protein product: CASSLVSRAGQPQHF.